Shown below are 14 T cell receptor beta chains from a single sample sequenced in a study of cytomegalovirus exposure and HLA in healthy donors. The PCR used 60 Vbeta and 13 Jbeta primers. Sequenced by immunoSEQ multiplex PCR; TCRdb stores in-frame clones only, minus some. The sample gives fewer than 250,000 clones, around 86% of which show up once; around 1.2% is in the top ten. Specimen: PBMCs. The receptors derive from a man aged 30 to 45 in good health and CMV-seronegative.

The chain has TRBV28 and TRBJ2-7, with 11 bases fitting TRBD2. Germline V gene data show CDR1 as MDHEN and CDR2 as SYDVKM. V was pared by 6 bases and J by 0 bases, with 4 bases of the junction left unmatched. This CDR3 has 15 residues. The CDR3 is CASRPGLAGSYEQYF. CDR3 coding DNA: TGTGCCAGCAGGCCTGGACTAGCGGGCTCCTACGAGCAGTACTTC.

The rearrangement links TRBV19 to TRBJ1-5, with 7 positions matching TRBD1. Germline CDR1 LNHDA, CDR2 SQIVND (reference sequence). CDR3 length: 15 amino acids. With V trimmed by 3 bases and J by 2 bases, 4 bases remained unmatched. The CDR3 DNA is TGTGCCAGTAGTATCCGAACAGGGGGCAATCAGCCCCAGCATTTT. Translating gives CASSIRTGGNQPQHF.

This clone was seen a few times. The chain is built from TRBV28 and TRBJ2-5; D not resolved. CDR1 and CDR2 from the germline V gene are MDHEN and SYDVKM. CDR3 size: 14 residues. V lost 6 bases and J lost 0, with 11 bases in between. CDR3 protein: CASRSRRYQETQYF. As DNA, the CDR3 is TGTGCCAGCAGATCCCGGAGATACCAAGAGACCCAGTACTTC.

The chain employs TRBV28 and TRBJ2-1; the match to TRBD1 covers 11 bases. The trim removed 4 bases at V and 5 bases at J, leaving 4 bases unmatched. The germline V gene has CDR1 MDHEN and CDR2 SYDVKM. The CDR3 length is 15 residues. CDR3 protein: CASSSSGQGDNEQFF. CDR3 bases: TGTGCCAGCAGTTCGTCGGGACAGGGGGACAATGAGCAGTTCTTC.

The rearrangement links TRBV29-1 to TRBJ2-2; 8 bases match TRBD1. Germline CDR1 is SQVTM and CDR2 is ANQGSEA. The CDR3 is 13 residues long. V lost 3 bases, J lost 3 bases, and 0 bases stayed unmatched. The CDR3 sequence is CSVEGQDTGELFF. DNA of the CDR3: TGCAGCGTTGAGGGACAGGACACCGGGGAGCTGTTTTTT.

The chain couples TRBV30 to TRBJ2-5; D is possibly TRBD1 (5 bases). The V end lost 5 bases, the J end lost 3 bases, and 13 bases lay between the germline ends. This CDR3 is 13 amino acids long. The V gene's germline CDR1 is GTSNPN and CDR2 SVGIG (reference sequence). For the CDR3, the DNA is TGTGCCTGGGCCGAGACAGTAAAAGAGACCCAGTACTTC. The encoded protein is CAWAETVKETQYF.

The genes are TRBV5-1 and TRBJ2-5; a weak D match, TRBD2 (6 bases). Trimming removed 3 bases from V and 3 bases from J, with 21 bases in between. CDR1 is SGHRS, CDR2 YFSETQ, per germline. The CDR3 is made up of 17 amino acids. The CDR3, as DNA: TGCGCCAGCAGCTCAACCCTCGGGGGAGTTCGGGAAGAGACCCAGTACTTC. Protein: CASSSTLGGVREETQYF.

The CDR3, as DNA: TGTGCCAGCGCCAGGCTTAGGGACAGGGAGGGTGAGCAGTTCTTC. Translated, it gives CASARLRDREGEQFF. The rearrangement links TRBV27 to TRBJ2-1; 9 nucleotides agree with TRBD1. The J segment lost 9 bases and the V segment lost 8 bases, leaving 14 bases of the junction unmatched. This CDR3 is 15 amino acids long. CDR1 is MNHEY, CDR2 SMNVEV, per germline (reference sequence).

This chain uses TRBV4-2 with TRBJ1-3; 8 positions agree with TRBD1. The germline V gene has CDR1 LGHNA and CDR2 YNFKEQ. This CDR3 has 16 amino acids. Germline trimming cut 1 base from V and 4 bases from J; bases unmatched to any gene: 6. The CDR3 coding sequence is TGTGCCAGCAGCCAAGCCCGGACAGGGACCGGAAACACCATATATTTT. Its protein is CASSQARTGTGNTIYF.

J is TRBJ2-5 and V is TRBV7-2; 7 bases are shared with TRBD2. The end of the DNA is better explained by TRBJ2-7, so the J call may be wrong. Germline CDR1 SGHTA, CDR2 FQGNSA. This CDR3 has 14 amino acids. CDR3 coding DNA: TGTGCCAGCAGCCCCGGGGGGACTGGGGGCGAGCAGTACTTC. This encodes CASSPGGTGGEQYF.

This chain links TRBV25-1 with TRBJ1-1; D may be TRBD1 (6 bases). The length of the CDR3 is 15 residues. Germline V gene sequence: CDR1 MGHDK, CDR2 SYGVNS. V lost 1 base, J lost 1 base, and 10 bases lay in between. In DNA, the CDR3 is TGTGCCAGCAGTGAATGGCGGGGGCCGAACACTGAAGCTTTCTTT. Amino acids: CASSEWRGPNTEAFF. Full variable domain (missing parts from reference TRBV25-1 and TRBJ1-1): EADIYQTPRYLVIGTGKKITLECSQTMGHDKMYWYQQDPGMELHLIHYSYGVNSTEKGDLSSESTVSRIRTEHFPLTLESARPSHTSQYLCASSEWRGPNTEAFFGQGTRLTVV.

V is TRBV19 and J is TRBJ2-3; 13 bases map to TRBD2. J was trimmed by 0 bases and V by 7 bases; bases with no gene match: 7. Germline CDR1 LNHDA, CDR2 SQIVND (reference sequence). This CDR3 spans 17 amino acids. The CDR3 reads CASTRLAGGQSTDTQYF. CDR3 coding DNA: TGTGCCAGTACCAGACTAGCGGGAGGCCAAAGCACAGATACGCAGTATTTT.

The chain carries TRBV30 and TRBJ1-5; D unclear. Germline CDR1 reads GTSNPN; CDR2 reads SVGIG (reference sequence). The CDR3 has 16 amino acids. V lost 0 bases to trimming and J lost 2 bases, with 14 bases between them. The CDR3 nucleotides read TGTGCCTGGAGTGTACGTGGGGTGAGGGGCAATCAGCCCCAGCATTTT. Its translation: CAWSVRGVRGNQPQHF.

The V gene is TRBV18, the J gene TRBJ2-7; 8 bases fit TRBD2. CDR3 length: 14 amino acids. Germline-derived CDR1 and CDR2 are KGHSH and LQKENI. V dropped 3 bases and J dropped 2; count of bases not matched to a gene: 3. The CDR3 is CASSPPAGAYEQYF. CDR3 DNA sequence: TGTGCCAGCTCACCGCCAGCGGGGGCCTACGAGCAGTACTTC.